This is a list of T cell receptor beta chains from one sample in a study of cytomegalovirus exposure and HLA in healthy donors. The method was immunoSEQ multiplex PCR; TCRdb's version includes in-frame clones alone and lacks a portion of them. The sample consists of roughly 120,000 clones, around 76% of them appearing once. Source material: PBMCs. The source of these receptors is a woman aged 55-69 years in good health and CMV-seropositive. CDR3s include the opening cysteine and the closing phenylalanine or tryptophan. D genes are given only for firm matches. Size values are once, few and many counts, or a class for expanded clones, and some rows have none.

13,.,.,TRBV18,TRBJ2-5,CASTEGEWETQYF,TGTGCCAGCACAGAAGGGGAATGGGAGACCCAGTACTTC
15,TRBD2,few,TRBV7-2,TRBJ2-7,CASSLGLAGTYEQYF,TGTGCCAGCAGCTTAGGACTAGCGGGGACCTACGAGCAGTACTTC
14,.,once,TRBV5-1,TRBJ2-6,CASSPGSGANVLTF,TGCGCCAGCAGCCCCGGCTCTGGGGCCAACGTCCTGACTTTC
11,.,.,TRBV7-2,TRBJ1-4,CASSLLEKLFF,TGTGCCAGCAGCTTACTAGAAAAACTGTTTTTT
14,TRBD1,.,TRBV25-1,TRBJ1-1,CASWGQGAGTEAFF,TGTGCCAGCTGGGGTCAGGGGGCTGGTACTGAAGCTTTCTTT
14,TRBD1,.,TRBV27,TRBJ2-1,CASSRRQGLNEQFF,TGTGCCAGCAGTAGGAGACAGGGGCTCAATGAGCAGTTCTTC
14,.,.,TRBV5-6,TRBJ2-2,CASSLQRLTGELFF,TGTGCCAGCAGCTTGCAGCGGCTCACCGGGGAGCTGTTTTTT
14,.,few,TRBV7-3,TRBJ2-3,CASSLMGGIGTQYF,TGTGCCAGCAGCTTAATGGGCGGGATAGGCACGCAGTATTTT
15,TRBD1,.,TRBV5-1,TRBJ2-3,CASSSQGESTDTQYF,TGCGCCAGCAGTTCGCAGGGGGAGAGCACAGATACGCAGTATTTT
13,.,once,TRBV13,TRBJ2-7,CASSLGESYEQYF,TGTGCCAGCAGCTTAGGCGAGAGCTACGAGCAGTACTTC
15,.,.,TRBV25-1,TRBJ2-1,CASRRAQGEGNEQFF,TGTGCCAGCAGGAGGGCACAGGGGGAGGGCAATGAGCAGTTCTTC
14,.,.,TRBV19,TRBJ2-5,CASSIFRAQETQYF,TGTGCCAGTAGTATCTTCAGGGCTCAAGAGACCCAGTACTTC
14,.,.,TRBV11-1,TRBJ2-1,CASSSTGGNPEQFF,TGTGCCAGCAGCTCCACCGGGGGTAACCCAGAGCAGTTCTTC
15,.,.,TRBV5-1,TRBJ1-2,CASSLDAGTNYSYTF,TGCGCCAGCAGCTTGGACGCAGGGACAAACTATAGCTACACCTTC
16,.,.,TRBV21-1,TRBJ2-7,CASSNPKGQSSYEQYF,TGTGCCAGCAGCAACCCGAAGGGACAGAGCTCCTACGAGCAGTACTTC
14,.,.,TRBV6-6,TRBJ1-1,CASSPTELNTEAFF,TGTGCCAGCAGTCCGACAGAGTTGAACACTGAAGCTTTCTTT
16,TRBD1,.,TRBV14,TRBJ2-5,CASSQGRQGIQETQYF,TGTGCCAGCAGCCAAGGGAGACAGGGGATACAAGAGACCCAGTACTTC
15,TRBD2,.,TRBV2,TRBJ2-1,CASKVGLAGGPGQFF,TGTGCCAGCAAAGTAGGACTAGCGGGGGGGCCAGGGCAGTTCTTC
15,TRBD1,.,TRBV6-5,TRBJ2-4,CASNRGGQGVNIQYF,TGTGCCAGCAACCGCGGCGGTCAGGGGGTAAACATTCAGTACTTC
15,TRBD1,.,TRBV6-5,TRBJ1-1,CASSWGQGGITEAFF,TGTGCCAGCAGTTGGGGACAGGGGGGTATCACTGAAGCTTTCTTT
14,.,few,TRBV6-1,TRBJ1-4,CASSEGATNEKLFF,TGTGCCAGCAGTGAAGGCGCAACTAATGAAAAACTGTTTTTT
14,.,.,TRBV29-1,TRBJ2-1,CSVEVEGSYNEQFF,TGCAGCGTTGAAGTTGAGGGTTCCTACAATGAGCAGTTCTTC
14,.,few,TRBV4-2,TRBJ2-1,CASSLDGVYNEQFF,TGTGCCAGCAGCCTCGACGGAGTATACAATGAGCAGTTCTTC
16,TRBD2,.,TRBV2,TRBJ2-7,CASSDRSKRGSYEQYF,TGTGCCAGCAGTGATAGGTCGAAGCGGGGTTCTTACGAGCAGTACTTC
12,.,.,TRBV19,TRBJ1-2,CASEGDYYGYTF,TGTGCCAGTGAAGGAGACTACTATGGCTACACCTTC
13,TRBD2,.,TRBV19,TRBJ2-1,CASTTSGKGEQFF,TGTGCCAGTACCACTAGCGGGAAGGGTGAGCAGTTCTTC
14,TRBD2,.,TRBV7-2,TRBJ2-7,CASSPTSGNYEQYF,TGTGCCAGCAGCCCGACTAGCGGAAACTACGAGCAGTACTTC
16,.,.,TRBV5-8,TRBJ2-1,CASSLVVSGWINEQFF,TGTGCCAGCAGCTTGGTCGTTTCGGGTTGGATCAATGAGCAGTTCTTC
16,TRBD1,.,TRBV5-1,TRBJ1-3,CASSLGQGRFGNTIYF,TGCGCCAGCAGCTTGGGACAGGGAAGGTTTGGAAACACCATATATTTT
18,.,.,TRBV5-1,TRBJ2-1,CASSLEASVQYSYNEQFF,TGCGCCAGCAGCTTGGAGGCTAGCGTCCAATACTCCTACAATGAGCAGTTCTTC
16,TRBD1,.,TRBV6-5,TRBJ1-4,CASSSDQGTGRGKLFF,TGTGCCAGCAGTTCAGATCAGGGGACAGGGAGGGGAAAACTGTTTTTT